This T cell receptor beta chain derives from a study of blood T cell repertoires in COVID-19. Study background: The analysed material was cDNA or gDNA that came from T cells, B-cell-depleted T cells, or PBMCs.

Per the germline V gene, CDR1 is MNHEY and CDR2 is SVGAGI. V lost 7 bases and J 2 bases, leaving 17 bases between the germline ends. CDR3 length: 15 residues. Per the authors' pipeline: Reference gene primer amplification in the assay estimated nucleated cell counts. Clones were read by immunoSEQ multiplex PCR, and TCRdb kept only the in-frame ones, dropping some. V and J calls and clone size are copied from that table; D and trimming were computed from the DNA. The sample has some 180,000 clones; 70% to 90% are singletons. The rearrangement links TRBV6-5 to TRBJ1-2, with D possibly TRBD1 on 6 matching bases. Source material: peripheral blood. This clonotype was obtained from a man aged 55 to 70 with active or convalescent COVID-19. The CDR3 DNA reads TGTGCCAGCAAGTGGGCAGGGGCCCTAAACTATGGCTACACCTTC. It encodes CASKWAGALNYGYTF.